This T cell receptor beta chain derives from a study of blood T cell repertoires in COVID-19. Here immunoSEQ multiplex PCR was the method, and the copy in TCRdb shows in-frame clones only, minus some. The sample includes about 92,000 clones, 80% seen only once; the top ten take 10%. Germline V gives CDR1 SEHNR, CDR2 FQNEAQ (reference sequence). This CDR3 has 16 amino acids. Trimming removed 2 bases at V and 1 base at J, with 14 bases between. The TCR comes from a woman in her sixties or seventies with acute or convalescent COVID-19. Sequencing was done on a sample of peripheral blood. The chain links TRBV7-9 to TRBJ2-5; a weak D match, TRBD1 (5 bases). This chain's CDR3 is CASSLTGSDIQETQYF. The DNA of the CDR3 is TGTGCCAGCAGCTTAACAGGCTCGGACATCCAAGAGACCCAGTACTTC.